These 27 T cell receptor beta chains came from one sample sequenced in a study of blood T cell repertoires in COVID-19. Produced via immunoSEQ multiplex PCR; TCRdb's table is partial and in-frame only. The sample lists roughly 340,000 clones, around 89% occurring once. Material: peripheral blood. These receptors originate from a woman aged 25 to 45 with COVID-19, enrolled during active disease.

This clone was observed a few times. The CDR3 region has the DNA TGTGCCAGTAGTAACTCCAGGGGGCTGGGGTCCTACAATGAGCAGTTCTTC. This encodes CASSNSRGLGSYNEQFF. The V and J genes are TRBV19 and TRBJ2-1, with 8 bases matching TRBD1. The CDR3 runs to 17 residues. Germline assignment: CDR1 LNHDA and CDR2 SQIVND (reference sequence). The ends lost 4 bases at V and 1 base at J; junction bases unmatched: 9. The full variable domain, with the rest looked up from reference TRBV19 and TRBJ2-1, is DGGITQSPKYLFRKEGQNVTLSCEQNLNHDAMYWYRQDPGQGLRLIYYSQIVNDFQKGDIAEGYSVSREKKESFPLTVTSAQKNPTAFYLCASSNSRGLGSYNEQFFGPGTRLTVL.

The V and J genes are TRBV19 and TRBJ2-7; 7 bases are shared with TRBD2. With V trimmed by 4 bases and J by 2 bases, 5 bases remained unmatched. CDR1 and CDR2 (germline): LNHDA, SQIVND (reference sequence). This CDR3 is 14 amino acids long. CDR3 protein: CASSTPGLTYEQYF. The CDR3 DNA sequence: TGTGCCAGTAGTACGCCGGGACTAACCTACGAGCAGTACTTC.

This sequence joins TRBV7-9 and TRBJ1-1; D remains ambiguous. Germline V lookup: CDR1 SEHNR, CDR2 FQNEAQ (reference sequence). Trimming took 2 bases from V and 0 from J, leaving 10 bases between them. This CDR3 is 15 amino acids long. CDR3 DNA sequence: TGTGCCAGCAGCTTACGCGGAGACTTGAACACTGAAGCTTTCTTT. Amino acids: CASSLRGDLNTEAFF.

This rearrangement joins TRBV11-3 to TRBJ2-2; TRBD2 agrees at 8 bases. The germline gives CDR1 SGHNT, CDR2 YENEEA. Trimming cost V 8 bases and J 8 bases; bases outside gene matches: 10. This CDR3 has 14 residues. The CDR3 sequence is CASGKLAVSGELFF. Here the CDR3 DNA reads TGTGCCAGCGGAAAACTAGCGGTATCGGGGGAGCTGTTTTTT.

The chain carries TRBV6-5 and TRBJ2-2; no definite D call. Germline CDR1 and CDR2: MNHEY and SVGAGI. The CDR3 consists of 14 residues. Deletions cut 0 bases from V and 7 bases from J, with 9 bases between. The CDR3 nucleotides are TGTGCCAGCAGTTACTCCCCCCAGATCGGGGAGCTGTTTTTT. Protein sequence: CASSYSPQIGELFF.

The CDR3 sequence: CSVGTGNNQPQHF. The CDR3 region has the DNA TGCAGCGTTGGGACAGGGAACAATCAGCCCCAGCATTTT. V and J are TRBV29-1 and TRBJ1-5; TRBD1 matches 8 bases. Germline loops: CDR1 SQVTM, CDR2 ANQGSEA. Trimming removed 4 bases from V and 3 bases from J; junction bases left unmatched: 2. The CDR3 totals 13 residues.

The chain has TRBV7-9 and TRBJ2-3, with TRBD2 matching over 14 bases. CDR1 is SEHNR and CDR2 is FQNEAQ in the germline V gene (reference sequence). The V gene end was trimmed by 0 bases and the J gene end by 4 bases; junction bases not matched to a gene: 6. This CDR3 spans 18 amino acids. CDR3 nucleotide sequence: TGTGCCAGCAGCTTAGCGCGACGACTAGCGGGGGGGGCAGATACGCAGTATTTT. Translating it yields CASSLARRLAGGADTQYF.

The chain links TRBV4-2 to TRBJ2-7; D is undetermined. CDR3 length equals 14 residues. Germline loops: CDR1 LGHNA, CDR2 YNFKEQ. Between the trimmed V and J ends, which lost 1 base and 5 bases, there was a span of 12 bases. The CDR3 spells CASSQGGNQNEQYF. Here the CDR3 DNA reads TGTGCCAGCAGCCAAGGAGGAAACCAGAACGAGCAGTACTTC.

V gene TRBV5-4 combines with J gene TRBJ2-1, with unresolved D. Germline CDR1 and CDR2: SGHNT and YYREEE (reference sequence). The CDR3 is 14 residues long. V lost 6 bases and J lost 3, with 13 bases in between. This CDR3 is CASTTGSGYNEQFF. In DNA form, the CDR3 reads TGTGCCAGCACCACCGGGTCCGGCTACAATGAGCAGTTCTTC.

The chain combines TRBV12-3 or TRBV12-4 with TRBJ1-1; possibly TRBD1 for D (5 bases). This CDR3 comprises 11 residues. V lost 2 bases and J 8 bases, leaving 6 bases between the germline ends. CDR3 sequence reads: CASSLRQEAFF. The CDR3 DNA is TGTGCCAGCAGTTTAAGACAGGAAGCTTTCTTT.

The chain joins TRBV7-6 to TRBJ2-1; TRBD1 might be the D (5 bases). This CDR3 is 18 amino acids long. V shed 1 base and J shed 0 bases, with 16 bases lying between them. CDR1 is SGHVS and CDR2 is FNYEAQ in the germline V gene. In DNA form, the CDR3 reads TGTGCCAGCAGCTTAGGGGGCTTGGATAAGAGCTCCTACAATGAGCAGTTCTTC. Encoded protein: CASSLGGLDKSSYNEQFF.

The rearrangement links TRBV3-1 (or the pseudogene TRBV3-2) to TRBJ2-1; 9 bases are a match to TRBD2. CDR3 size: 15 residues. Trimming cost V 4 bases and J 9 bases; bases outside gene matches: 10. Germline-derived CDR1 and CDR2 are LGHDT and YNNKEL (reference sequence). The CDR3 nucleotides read TGTGCCAGCAGCCCGGGGGGACTAGCTGGTGGTGAGCAGTTCTTC. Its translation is CASSPGGLAGGEQFF.

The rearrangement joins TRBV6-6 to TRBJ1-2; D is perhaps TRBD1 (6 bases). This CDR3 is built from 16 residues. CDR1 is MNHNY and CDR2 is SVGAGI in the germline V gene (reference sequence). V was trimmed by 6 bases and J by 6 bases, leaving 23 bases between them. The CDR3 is CASRFTGIQVMDGYTF. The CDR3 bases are TGTGCCAGCAGGTTCACAGGGATTCAGGTTATGGATGGCTACACCTTC.

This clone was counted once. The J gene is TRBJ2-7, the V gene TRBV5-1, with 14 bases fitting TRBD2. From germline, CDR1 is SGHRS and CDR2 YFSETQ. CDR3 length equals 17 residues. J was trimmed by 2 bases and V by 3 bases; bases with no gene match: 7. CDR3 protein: CASSSGTSGGTTYEQYF. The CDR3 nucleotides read TGCGCCAGCAGCTCGGGGACTAGCGGGGGAACTACCTACGAGCAGTACTTC.

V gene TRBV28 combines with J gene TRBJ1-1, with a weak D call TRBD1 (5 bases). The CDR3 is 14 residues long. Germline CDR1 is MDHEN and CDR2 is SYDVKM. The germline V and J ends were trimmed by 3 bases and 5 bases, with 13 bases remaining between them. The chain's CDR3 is CASSFWGGRTEAFF. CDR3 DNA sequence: TGTGCCAGCAGTTTTTGGGGGGGAAGGACTGAAGCTTTCTTT.

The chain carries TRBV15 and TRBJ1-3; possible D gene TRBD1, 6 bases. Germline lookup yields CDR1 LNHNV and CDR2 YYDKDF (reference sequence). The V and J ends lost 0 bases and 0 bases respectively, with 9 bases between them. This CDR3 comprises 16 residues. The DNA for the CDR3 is TGTGCCACCAGCAGAGATCGGGGGGCCTCTGGAAACACCATATATTTT. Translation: CATSRDRGASGNTIYF.

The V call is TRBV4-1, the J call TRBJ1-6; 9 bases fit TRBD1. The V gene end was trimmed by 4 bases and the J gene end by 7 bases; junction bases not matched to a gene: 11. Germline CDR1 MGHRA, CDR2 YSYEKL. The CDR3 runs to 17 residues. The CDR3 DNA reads TGCGCCAGCAGCCTCAACTCGGGGGACAGGGCCAATTCACCCCTCCACTTT. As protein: CASSLNSGDRANSPLHF.

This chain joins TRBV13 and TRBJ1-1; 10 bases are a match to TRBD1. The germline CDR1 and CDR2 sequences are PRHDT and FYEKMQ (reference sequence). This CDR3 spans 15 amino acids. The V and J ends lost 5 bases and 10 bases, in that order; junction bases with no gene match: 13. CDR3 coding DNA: TGTGCCAGCAGCCCCGGGGGACAGGGGCTCTTCGGAGCTTTCTTT. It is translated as CASSPGGQGLFGAFF.

For the CDR3, the DNA is TGCGCCAGCAAAGTGGCGGGCCTTTCGGATGAGCAGTTCTTC. This encodes CASKVAGLSDEQFF. The rearrangement uses TRBV5-1 and TRBJ2-1; perhaps TRBD2 as D (5 bases). V lost 6 bases to trimming and J lost 8 bases, with 18 bases between them. Germline assignment: CDR1 SGHRS and CDR2 YFSETQ. CDR3 size: 14 residues.

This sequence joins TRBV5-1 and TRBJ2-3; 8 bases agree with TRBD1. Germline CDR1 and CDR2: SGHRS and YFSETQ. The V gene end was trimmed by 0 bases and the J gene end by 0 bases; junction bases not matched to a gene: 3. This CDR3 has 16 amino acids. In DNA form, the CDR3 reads TGCGCCAGCAGCTTGGAGGACAGGGCTAGCACAGATACGCAGTATTTT. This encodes CASSLEDRASTDTQYF.

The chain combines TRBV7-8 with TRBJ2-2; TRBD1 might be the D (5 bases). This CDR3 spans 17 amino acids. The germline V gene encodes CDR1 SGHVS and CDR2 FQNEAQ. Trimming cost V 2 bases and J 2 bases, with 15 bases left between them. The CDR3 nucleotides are TGTGCCAGCAGCTTATCATCAGGGAATCTAAACACCGGGGAGCTGTTTTTT. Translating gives CASSLSSGNLNTGELFF. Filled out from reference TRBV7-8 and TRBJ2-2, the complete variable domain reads GAGVSQSPRYKVAKRGQDVALRCDPISGHVSLFWYQQALGQGPEFLTYFQNEAQLDKSGLPSDRFFAERPEGSVSTLKIQRTQQEDSAVYLCASSLSSGNLNTGELFFGEGSRLTVL.

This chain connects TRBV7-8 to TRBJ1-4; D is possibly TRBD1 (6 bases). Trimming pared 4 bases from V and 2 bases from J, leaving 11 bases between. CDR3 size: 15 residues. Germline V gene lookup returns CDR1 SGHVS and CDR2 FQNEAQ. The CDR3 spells CASSSRGNTNEKLFF. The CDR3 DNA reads TGTGCCAGCAGCTCCAGGGGCAATACTAATGAAAAACTGTTTTTT.

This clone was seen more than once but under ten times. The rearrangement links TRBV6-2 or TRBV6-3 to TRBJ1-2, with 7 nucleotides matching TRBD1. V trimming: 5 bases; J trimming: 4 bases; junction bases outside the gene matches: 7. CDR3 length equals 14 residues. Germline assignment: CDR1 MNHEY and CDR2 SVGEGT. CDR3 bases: TGTGCCAGCAGTCCGGACGGGACAGCCTATGGCTACACCTTC. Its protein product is CASSPDGTAYGYTF.

The CDR3 spells CASRERTADNSPLHF. CDR3 nucleotide sequence: TGTGCCAGCAGAGAGAGGACAGCCGATAATTCACCCCTCCACTTT. The V and J genes are TRBV6-6 and TRBJ1-6, with a possible D match to TRBD1 (6 bases). The CDR3 runs 15 residues. V was clipped by 6 bases and J by 5 bases, with 14 bases between them. Germline assignment: CDR1 MNHNY and CDR2 SVGAGI (reference sequence).

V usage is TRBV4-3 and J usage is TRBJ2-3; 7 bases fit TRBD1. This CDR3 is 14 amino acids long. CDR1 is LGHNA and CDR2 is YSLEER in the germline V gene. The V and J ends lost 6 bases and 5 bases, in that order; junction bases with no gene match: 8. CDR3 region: CASSPTGKEDTQYF. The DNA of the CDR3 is TGCGCCAGCAGTCCGACAGGGAAGGAAGATACGCAGTATTTT.

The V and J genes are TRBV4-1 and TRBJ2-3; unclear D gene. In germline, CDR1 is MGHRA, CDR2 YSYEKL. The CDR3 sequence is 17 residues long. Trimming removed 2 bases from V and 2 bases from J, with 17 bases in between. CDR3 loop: CASSQNPGFGATDTQYF. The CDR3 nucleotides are TGCGCCAGCAGCCAAAATCCGGGTTTTGGAGCCACAGATACGCAGTATTTT.

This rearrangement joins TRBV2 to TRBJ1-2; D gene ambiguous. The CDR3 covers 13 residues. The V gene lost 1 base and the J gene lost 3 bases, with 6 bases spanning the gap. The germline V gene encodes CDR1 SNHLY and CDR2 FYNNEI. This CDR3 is CASSEGADYGYTF. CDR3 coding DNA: TGTGCCAGCAGTGAAGGGGCAGACTATGGCTACACCTTC.